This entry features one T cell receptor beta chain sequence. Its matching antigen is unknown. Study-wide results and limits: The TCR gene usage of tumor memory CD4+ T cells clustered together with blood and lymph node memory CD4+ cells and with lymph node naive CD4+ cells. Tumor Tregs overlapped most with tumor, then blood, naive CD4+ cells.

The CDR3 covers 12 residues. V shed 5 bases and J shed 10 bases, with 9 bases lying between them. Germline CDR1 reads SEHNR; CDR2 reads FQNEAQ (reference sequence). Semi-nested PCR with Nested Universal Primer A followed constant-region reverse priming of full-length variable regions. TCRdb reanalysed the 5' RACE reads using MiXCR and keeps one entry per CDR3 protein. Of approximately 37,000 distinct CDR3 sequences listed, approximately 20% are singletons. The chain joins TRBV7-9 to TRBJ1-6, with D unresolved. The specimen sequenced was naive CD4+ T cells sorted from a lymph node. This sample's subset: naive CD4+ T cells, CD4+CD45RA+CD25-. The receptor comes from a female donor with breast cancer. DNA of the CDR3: TGTGCCAGCAGCATCGGAAGATCACCCCTCCACTTT. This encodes CASSIGRSPLHF. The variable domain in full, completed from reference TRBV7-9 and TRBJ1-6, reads DTGVSQNPRHKITKRGQNVTFRCDPISEHNRLYWYRQTLGQGPEFLTYFQNEAQLEKSRLLSDRFSAERPKGSFSTLEIQRTEQGDSAMYLCASSIGRSPLHFGNGTRLTVT.